The present T cell receptor (beta chain) was sequenced within a study of blood T cell repertoires in COVID-19. Study at large: Donors of Cohort 3 who recovered were those that had two negative PCRs, clearance, or symptom resolution.

Generated by immunoSEQ multiplex PCR, the TCRdb table keeps only in-frame clones and is missing some. The table has fewer than 200,000 clones, roughly 85% seen once. The CDR3 covers 15 residues. The germline CDR1 and CDR2 sequences are MDHEN and SYDVKM. Germline trimming cut 5 bases from V and 9 bases from J; bases unmatched to any gene: 9. The age range of participants was about 18 to 95 years, with residence in about two dozen US areas. Sequencing was carried out using PBMCs or T cells enriched from blood (not recorded which). The J gene is TRBJ2-1, the V gene TRBV28; 11 bases agree with TRBD2. This clonotype originated in a woman in her seventies in a cohort exposed to, infected with or recovered from COVID-19 (not recorded which). In nucleotides, the CDR3 is TGTGCCAGCAGTATCTTAGGGACTAGCGGACCTGAGCAGTTCTTC. Translating it yields CASSILGTSGPEQFF.